A selection of T cell receptor beta chains follows, all from one sample in a study of blood T cell repertoires in COVID-19. Sequencing was performed with immunoSEQ multiplex PCR; in TCRdb, only in-frame clones are kept and a portion is missing. This sample carries 90,000 to 140,000 clones, about four fifths of them seen once, and the ten largest clones take more than 8%. What was sequenced was peripheral blood. The receptors here all came from an older woman with acute or convalescent COVID-19. CDR3s include the opening cysteine and the closing phenylalanine or tryptophan. A D gene is named only where the DNA matches it firmly.

15 TRBD1 TRBV5-4 CASSHGTDVYNEQFF
13 TRBD1 TRBV15 CATSTRGVTEAFF
12 . TRBV10-3 CATSGSSYEQYF
14 . TRBV7-6 CASSLSSDTDTQYF
17 . TRBV13 CASSLSDEGLRSYEQYF
15 . TRBV7-9 CASSRGQEALYGYTF
14 . TRBV4-1 CASSQDGGYYGYTF
16 TRBD2 TRBV28 CASSLAGGGRSYEQYF
15 . TRBV19 CASSVSGTNTGELFF
17 TRBD2 TRBV7-9 CASSLSAGTISSYEQYF
15 . TRBV14 CASSRKLANTGELFF
16 TRBD1 TRBV19 CATTPRTGSYTGELFF
14 . TRBV6-5 CASSYSGRNSPLHF
13 TRBD1 TRBV10-3 CAIRGQDVAEAFF
14 . TRBV6-2/TRBV6-3 CASSYVHTADEAFF
17 TRBD1 TRBV11-3 CASSLATGTGNTGELFF
15 TRBD2 TRBV2 CASSALAGANNEQFF
11 . TRBV9 CASRGDTEAFF
17 . TRBV9 CASSVGGGYSSGNTIYF
14 . TRBV30 CASKGGPGDSPLHF
14 . TRBV2 CASSAIQGNSPLHF
16 . TRBV9 CASSVEPRGGFYGYTF
12 . TRBV6-1 CASSDGPDEQYF
13 . TRBV27 CASSLPGAAEAFF
16 TRBD1 TRBV19 CASSIEGGPNTGELFF
12 . TRBV9 CASSELTGGYTF
17 . TRBV3-1/TRBV3-2 CASSQTTPITIQETQYF
12 . TRBV18 CASSPLGETQYF
16 TRBD1 TRBV30 CAWSKRTGAYNSPLHF
15 TRBD1 TRBV28 CASSYRDRVNEKLFF
14 . TRBV3-1/TRBV3-2 CASSQRRAGWELFF
13 . TRBV6-5 CASSSGVYTEAFF
18 . TRBV11-2 CASSLARSSRSTYNEQFF
21 TRBD1 TRBV10-3 CAISVAPRTTGQGTLNYGYTF
16 TRBD2 TRBV5-1 CASSLSAGGLSYEQYF
17 TRBD1 TRBV25-1 CASSGTGTGESYDTIYF
14 . TRBV5-4 CASRNRQGDEKLFF
12 . TRBV6-5 CASQGANYGYTF
14 . TRBV5-1 CASSLVAPGETQYF
16 TRBD1 TRBV6-5 CASSYGGQYSGNTIYF
16 TRBD1 TRBV6-1 CASSGTGILAKNIQYF
18 TRBD2 TRBV11-2 CASSPLSRTSGAPYEQYF
16 TRBD1 TRBV12-5 CASGLSGWDRKETQYF
14 . TRBV5-1 CASSLVQGLNEQFF
12 . TRBV19 CASSLHTGELFF
17 TRBD1 TRBV5-8 CASSSGQGGLTNEKLFF
15 TRBD2 TRBV11-2 CASSTGTSIYNEQFF
19 TRBD1 TRBV4-1 CASSQEPSGDRDLTDTQYF
16 TRBD1 TRBV10-3 CAIRSGGDRENTEAFF